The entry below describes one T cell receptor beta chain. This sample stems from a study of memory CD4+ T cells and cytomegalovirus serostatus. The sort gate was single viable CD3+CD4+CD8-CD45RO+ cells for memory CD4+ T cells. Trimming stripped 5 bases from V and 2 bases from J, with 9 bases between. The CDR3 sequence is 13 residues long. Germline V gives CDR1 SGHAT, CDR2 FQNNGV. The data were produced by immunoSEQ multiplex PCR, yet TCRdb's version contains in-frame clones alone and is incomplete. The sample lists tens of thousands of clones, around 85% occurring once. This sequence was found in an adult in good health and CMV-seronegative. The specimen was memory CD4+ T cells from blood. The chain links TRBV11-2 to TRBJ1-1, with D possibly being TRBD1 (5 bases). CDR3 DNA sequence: TGTGCCAGCAGCCGACAGAAAAACACTGAAGCTTTCTTT. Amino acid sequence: CASSRQKNTEAFF.